The following is a TCR beta chain sequence with its context. What it binds is unknown. CDR3 length: 15 amino acids. Trimming took 2 bases from V and 7 from J; bases not matched to a gene: 5. Germline V lookup: CDR1 SEHNR, CDR2 FQNEAQ (reference sequence). PCR was performed a second time for roughly 6 to 12 cycles using a sample-barcoded 5' primer and a J-beta primer mix. Every cDNA molecule bore a tag from a template-switch adaptor containing 12 random nucleotides. TCRdb re-derived calls from the 5' RACE reads in MiXCR, one entry per CDR3 protein. The repertoire holds approximately 1,100,000 distinct CDR3 sequences, 40% to 50% seen once, with about 19% in the top ten. The people who gave samples were healthy Caucasians from Russia, aged about 6 to 95. These data come from a study of blood T cells in healthy people across ages. Study-wide results and caveats: The fall in TCR beta diversity per million T cells was roughly linear with age. Diversity was higher, and naive CD4+ cells more numerous, in long-lived donors than in aged donors.

Source material: blood. J is TRBJ2-1 and V is TRBV7-9, with 10 bases fitting TRBD2. This TCR came from a woman in her sixties or seventies in good health. The CDR3: CASSLTSGIGNEQFF. The DNA for the CDR3 is TGTGCCAGCAGCTTAACTAGCGGGATAGGGAATGAGCAGTTCTTC.